This T cell receptor (beta chain) is from a study of CD8+CD57+ T cells in acquired aplastic anemia. About the research overall: CD4+ and CD8+ cells, once sorted, gave DNA averaging approximately 3.4 ug. General observations from the study: Fewer than 35 sequences, all CD8+ CDR3, were shared between patients and controls. Between patients and controls, CD8+ Simpson's diversity did not vary significantly.

Per germline, CDR1 SGDLS and CDR2 YYNGEE. J was trimmed by 2 bases and V by 3 bases; bases with no gene match: 10. This CDR3 is 17 amino acids long. Profiling that covered TCR beta VDJ and CDR3 relied on genomic DNA as its template. A single record per CDR3 protein comes from TCRdb applying MiXCR to the reads. The sample lists roughly 180,000 distinct CDR3 sequences, 46% occurring once. With regard to this clonotype: The antigen is undetermined.

The V gene is TRBV9, the J gene TRBJ2-7, with 11 positions matching TRBD2. Sequencing was performed on sorted CD4+, CD8+, or CD8+CD57+ T cells (not recorded which) from PBMCs. This TCR was recovered from a human donor in good health. In DNA, the CDR3 is TGTGCCAGCAGCGCCCGCGTGATTAGCGGGGGGGCCTACGAGCAGTACTTC. Translation gives CASSARVISGGAYEQYF.